This TCR beta chain emerged from a study of T-cell reconstitution after alpha-beta-depleted transplantation in children (dated by TCRdb to 2016 to 2017). Regarding the research as a whole: T-cell immune reconstitution after TCRalphabeta/CD19-depleted allogeneic hematopoietic cell transplantation in children was quantitatively tracked in the study by means of TCR repertoire profiling.

Concerning this clonotype itself: Its antigen target is currently unknown. No base qualities exist here, and no much larger clone lies one base off it.

The receptor library was made with PCR. The reads were generated on an Illumina HiSeq 2500. TCR library preparation used molecular barcoding, with unique molecular identifiers applied to normalize quantification of the TCRbeta repertoire. In TCRdb, the public reads were trimmed at Q25 with fastp and aligned with MiXCR, with productive beta chains retained. Rows are combined by CDR3 protein, so each entry shows the most common genes and DNA. For this sample the table gives 400,000 to 500,000 distinct CDR3 sequences, of which about a tenth were detected only once. 4.5% to 6% of the sample comes from the top ten. The sequence was collected from a human donor who donated a stem cell graft to a child with acute myeloid leukemia. The sample here was PBMCs from the stem cell graft donor, taken from the stem cell graft.

The CDR3 region has the sequence CSSRTGPEQYF. The DNA reads as follows: TGCAGCAGCCGGACAGGGCCCGAGCAGTACTTC. The sequence is built from TRBV29-1 and TRBJ2-7, with 8 middle bases fitting TRBD1. For this chain, trimming is 8 bases at the V end and 6 bases at the J end, and the number of junction bases without a gene match is 6. The CDR3 numbers 11 residues from cysteine through phenylalanine. Only the CDR3 DNA stays, 33 bases, in frame from base 1. CDR1 is given as SQVTM and CDR2 as ANQGSEA, both from the germline V gene.